Below are 29 T cell receptor beta chains sequenced from a single sample in a study of OX40 agonist ivuxolimab in advanced cancers. Only in-frame clones appear in the TCRdb table, and some are missing; sequencing was by immunoSEQ multiplex PCR. The sample includes 60,000 to 100,000 clones, roughly 90% of them seen just once. Sequencing was performed on CD4+ or CD8+ T cells sorted from blood, taken in a trial of the OX40 agonist ivuxolimab. The receptors here all came from an adult with an advanced solid tumor such as melanoma, head and neck, liver or kidney cancer.

This clone was counted a single time. The genes are TRBV9 and TRBJ2-5; the match to TRBD2 covers 8 bases. Germline CDR1 SGDLS, CDR2 YYNGEE. The CDR3 is made up of 16 amino acids. Losses at the gene ends were 4 bases for V and 2 bases for J; bases not matched to a gene: 10. CDR3 sequence reads: CASSPGVAGRQETQYF. The CDR3 nucleotides are TGTGCCAGCAGCCCCGGGGTAGCGGGGCGTCAAGAGACCCAGTACTTC.

The genes are TRBV19 and TRBJ2-1; 8 bases map to TRBD1. The CDR3 covers 16 residues. The germline V gene has CDR1 LNHDA and CDR2 SQIVND (reference sequence). V dropped 1 base and J dropped 4; count of bases not matched to a gene: 6. The CDR3 region is CASSIVGRGPYNEQFF. The CDR3, as DNA: TGTGCCAGTAGTATAGTAGGCAGGGGGCCGTACAATGAGCAGTTCTTC.

V usage is TRBV5-1 and J usage is TRBJ1-2, with D possibly TRBD1 on 6 matching bases. V was clipped by 6 bases and J by 8 bases, with 23 bases between them. The CDR3 is 15 residues long. From germline, CDR1 is SGHRS and CDR2 YFSETQ. For the CDR3, the DNA is TGCGCCAGCACAACTTTGACAGGCGCACTTCTCGGCTACACCTTC. Amino acids: CASTTLTGALLGYTF.

The chain uses TRBV11-2 and TRBJ2-5, with a weak D call TRBD2 (5 bases). The DNA end lines up better with TRBJ2-7; the J call may be wrong. The length of the CDR3 is 16 residues. Germline V gene sequence: CDR1 SGHAT, CDR2 FQNNGV. Here the CDR3 reads CASSSVAGLPPYEQYF. The CDR3 nucleotides are TGTGCCAGCAGCTCCGTCGCGGGCCTTCCCCCCTACGAGCAGTACTTC.

J is TRBJ2-2 and V is TRBV7-2; weak D call: TRBD1 (6 bases). Germline V gives CDR1 SGHTA, CDR2 FQGNSA. V was cut by 3 bases and J by 0 bases, with 11 bases left in between. The CDR3 totals 16 residues. CDR3 sequence: CASSFFWTANTGELFF. As DNA, the CDR3 is TGTGCCAGCAGCTTCTTCTGGACAGCGAACACCGGGGAGCTGTTTTTT.

The rearrangement uses TRBV6-5 and TRBJ1-4, with D perhaps matching TRBD1 (5 bases). The germline V gene has CDR1 MNHEY and CDR2 SVGAGI. Trimming pared 2 bases from V and 6 bases from J, leaving 7 bases between. CDR3 length: 13 amino acids. The DNA of the CDR3 is TGTGCCAGCAGTTACGGGGCATATGAAAAACTGTTTTTT. Translated, it gives CASSYGAYEKLFF.

The chain carries TRBV7-9 and TRBJ2-5, with 7 bases identical to TRBD1. The CDR3 covers 14 residues. The junction had 6 bases not matched to a gene; V was cut back by 4 bases and J by 4 bases. Germline lookup yields CDR1 SEHNR and CDR2 FQNEAQ (reference sequence). The CDR3 is CASSSWTGRETQYF. In DNA form, the CDR3 reads TGTGCCAGCAGCTCCTGGACAGGACGAGAGACCCAGTACTTC.

This clone was observed a single time. The J gene is TRBJ2-3, the V gene TRBV6-6, with 7 bases lining up with TRBD2. Germline CDR1 reads MNHNY; CDR2 reads SVGAGI (reference sequence). V was clipped by 4 bases and J by 2 bases; unmatched bases: 3. The CDR3 covers 14 residues. The CDR3: CASSSERDTDTQYF. CDR3 in DNA: TGTGCCAGCAGTTCCGAGCGGGACACAGATACGCAGTATTTT.

DNA of the CDR3: TGTGCCAGCACGGCGACGCAGGGGGGCACCGGGGAGCTGTTTTTT. Its translation: CASTATQGGTGELFF. This chain links TRBV28 with TRBJ2-2; D is possibly TRBD1 (7 bases). In germline, CDR1 is MDHEN, CDR2 SYDVKM. V dropped 7 bases and J dropped 4 bases, with 16 bases sitting between them. The CDR3 covers 15 residues.

This clone was counted a few times. This chain links TRBV7-9 with TRBJ1-1; tentative D call: TRBD1 (5 bases). Trimming removed 2 bases at V and 5 bases at J, with 12 bases between. The CDR3 is made up of 14 amino acids. Germline CDR1 reads SEHNR; CDR2 reads FQNEAQ (reference sequence). As DNA, the CDR3 is TGTGCCAGCAGCTTACAGGGCAAGGGGACTGAAGCTTTCTTT. It codes for CASSLQGKGTEAFF.

This chain uses TRBV21-1 with TRBJ1-1. TRBV21-1 is annotated as a pseudogene. This CDR3 is built from 15 residues. This CDR3 reads CASSKAGRRNTEAFF. Here the CDR3 DNA reads TGTGCCAGCAGCAAAGCGGGCAGGAGGAACACTGAAGCTTTCTTT.

The chain employs TRBV4-2 and TRBJ2-3; the match to TRBD2 covers 9 bases. The CDR3 is 16 amino acids. V shed 2 bases and J 8 bases; nucleotides not matched to a gene: 11. The germline V gene encodes CDR1 LGHNA and CDR2 YNFKEQ. The CDR3 is CASSQPFRTSALTQYF. The CDR3 nucleotides are TGTGCCAGCAGCCAACCGTTCCGGACTAGCGCTCTTACGCAGTATTTT.

The J gene is TRBJ2-5, the V gene TRBV5-1; the D gene is possibly TRBD2 (6 bases). The DNA end favors TRBJ2-7, so the J call may be wrong. The CDR3 spans 18 residues. Looked up from germline, CDR1 is SGHRS and CDR2 is YFSETQ. Here the CDR3 DNA reads TGCGCCAGCAGCTCCGCGGGGATGGTCGGGTATGAAGTCTACGAGCAGTACTTC. Its protein is CASSSAGMVGYEVYEQYF.

The chain links TRBV25-1 to TRBJ2-3; weak D call: TRBD2 (6 bases). The CDR3 has 13 residues. V was clipped by 7 bases and J by 3 bases, with 11 bases between them. The germline CDR1 and CDR2 sequences are MGHDK and SYGVNS. The CDR3 protein is CASKQSGTDTQYF. DNA of the CDR3: TGTGCCAGCAAACAGAGCGGGACAGATACGCAGTATTTT.

This sequence joins TRBV19 and TRBJ1-2; D remains unclear. This CDR3 region has 14 residues. Germline V gives CDR1 LNHDA, CDR2 SQIVND (reference sequence). Trimming cost V 1 base and J 2 bases, with 8 bases left between them. The CDR3 sequence: CASSIGHTNYGYTF. The DNA of the CDR3 is TGTGCCAGTAGTATAGGGCACACCAACTATGGCTACACCTTC.

The chain employs TRBV11-2 and TRBJ2-2; 9 positions match TRBD2. This CDR3 is built from 13 residues. Germline V gene lookup returns CDR1 SGHAT and CDR2 FQNNGV. Losses at the gene ends were 11 bases for V and 3 bases for J; bases not matched to a gene: 4. CDR3: CAGTSRYTGELFF. The CDR3 region has the DNA TGTGCCGGGACTAGCCGATACACCGGGGAGCTGTTTTTT.

This clone came up once. The genes are TRBV6-5 and TRBJ2-5; D is uncertain. The CDR3 loop spans 15 amino acids. V gave up 0 bases and J gave up 10 bases, with 18 bases separating them. From germline, CDR1 is MNHEY and CDR2 SVGAGI. As DNA, the CDR3 is TGTGCCAGCAGTTACTCCTCCCTCAGACCAGAAGACCAGTACTTC. Protein sequence: CASSYSSLRPEDQYF.

The V call is TRBV7-6, the J call TRBJ2-5; tentative D call: TRBD2 (5 bases). The CDR3 is 16 residues long. From germline, CDR1 is SGHVS and CDR2 FNYEAQ. Trimming shortened V by 1 base and J by 0 bases, and 12 bases separated the two germline ends. The CDR3: CASSLGSGIYQETQYF. Here the CDR3 DNA reads TGTGCCAGCAGCTTAGGGAGCGGAATCTACCAAGAGACCCAGTACTTC.

This chain uses TRBV7-6 with TRBJ2-3; 8 nucleotides agree with TRBD2. In germline, CDR1 is SGHVS, CDR2 FNYEAQ. CDR3 length: 16 amino acids. V lost 3 bases, J lost 1 base, and 6 bases stayed unmatched. CDR3 bases: TGTGCCAGCAGCTTCGAAGCGGGAGCGGGCACAGATACGCAGTATTTT. Translation: CASSFEAGAGTDTQYF. The full variable domain, with the rest looked up from reference TRBV7-6 and TRBJ2-3, is GAGVSQSPRYKVTKRGQDVALRCDPISGHVSLYWYRQALGQGPEFLTYFNYEAQQDKSGLPNDRFSAERPEGSISTLTIQRTEQRDSAMYRCASSFEAGAGTDTQYFGPGTRLTVL.

This clone was seen a single time. This chain links TRBV6-5 with TRBJ2-4; the D gene could be TRBD1 or TRBD2 (5 bases each). The CDR3 sequence is 15 residues long. V was pared by 6 bases and J by 1 base, with 13 bases between. Looked up from germline, CDR1 is MNHEY and CDR2 is SVGAGI. CDR3 sequence (DNA): TGTGCCAGCAGCCCCCGAGGGGTGGCCAAAAACATTCAGTACTTC. Translating gives CASSPRGVAKNIQYF.

V usage is TRBV27 and J usage is TRBJ1-5; no firm D call. The CDR3 is made up of 14 amino acids. The ends were cut back, 2 bases at V and 5 bases at J, with 10 bases in the middle. Looked up from germline, CDR1 is MNHEY and CDR2 is SMNVEV (reference sequence). CDR3 in DNA: TGTGCCAGCAGTTTACGGGCCTGGGATCAGCCCCAGCATTTT. Its protein product is CASSLRAWDQPQHF.

The rearrangement uses TRBV28 and TRBJ1-5; TRBD1 might be the D (5 bases). Germline CDR1 is MDHEN and CDR2 is SYDVKM. Trimming left V 7 bases short and J 7 bases short, with 11 bases between. This CDR3 is 12 amino acids long. CDR3 residues: CASNRGGQPQHF. The CDR3 DNA is TGTGCCAGCAATAGGGGTGGACAGCCCCAGCATTTT.

The count of this clone is one. V gene TRBV4-1 combines with J gene TRBJ1-1; TRBD1 aligns across 9 bases. V lost 3 bases to trimming and J lost 2 bases; unmatched junction nucleotides: 4. Germline V gene lookup returns CDR1 MGHRA and CDR2 YSYEKL. The CDR3 length is 15 residues. The CDR3 here is CASSQPGQGNTEAFF. CDR3 nucleotides: TGCGCCAGCAGCCAGCCGGGACAGGGAAACACTGAAGCTTTCTTT.

CDR3 sequence (DNA): TGCGCCAGCAGCTTATTATCTTTGGCTAGTACAGATACGCAGTATTTT. As protein: CASSLLSLASTDTQYF. The chain combines TRBV5-1 with TRBJ2-3; no definite D call. Germline CDR1 is SGHRS and CDR2 is YFSETQ. This CDR3 region has 16 residues. Trimming left V 2 bases short and J 3 bases short, with 16 bases between. The variable domain in full, with the rest retrieved from reference TRBV5-1 and TRBJ2-3, is KAGVTQTPRYLIKTRGQQVTLSCSPISGHRSVSWYQQTPGQGLQFLFEYFSETQRNKGNFPGRFSGRQFSNSRSEMNVSTLELGDSALYLCASSLLSLASTDTQYFGPGTRLTVL.

J is TRBJ2-1 and V is TRBV2; D unclear. Germline-derived CDR1 and CDR2 are SNHLY and FYNNEI. The CDR3 length is 13 residues. V dropped 7 bases and J dropped 0 bases, with 7 bases sitting between them. The CDR3 region is CASKGSSYNEQFF. The CDR3, as DNA: TGTGCCAGCAAAGGGTCCTCCTACAATGAGCAGTTCTTC.

The chain employs TRBV19 and TRBJ1-1; tentatively, D is TRBD1 (5 bases). The CDR3 has 14 amino acids. CDR1 and CDR2 (germline): LNHDA, SQIVND (reference sequence). V lost 5 bases and J lost 0, with 10 bases in between. For the CDR3, the DNA is TGTGCCAGTAGTTCACAGGTTATGAACACTGAAGCTTTCTTT. Protein: CASSSQVMNTEAFF.

This chain connects TRBV4-2 to TRBJ1-3; no clear D. The CDR3 length is 15 residues. Trimming cost V 0 bases and J 3 bases, with 9 bases left between them. Germline V gene sequence: CDR1 LGHNA, CDR2 YNFKEQ. DNA for the CDR3: TGTGCCAGCAGCCAAGACAGCAGCGGTGGAAACACCATATATTTT. Its translation is CASSQDSSGGNTIYF.

This chain links TRBV7-9 with TRBJ1-3; no reliable D call. Looked up from germline, CDR1 is SEHNR and CDR2 is FQNEAQ (reference sequence). V lost 1 base to trimming and J lost 0 bases, with 7 bases between them. This CDR3 has 15 residues. CDR3 amino acids: CASSLVSHSGNTIYF. CDR3 bases: TGTGCCAGCAGCTTAGTCTCCCACTCTGGAAACACCATATATTTT.

This chain connects TRBV7-2 to TRBJ2-7; D remains ambiguous. V was cut by 5 bases and J by 3 bases, with 11 bases left in between. The CDR3 consists of 13 residues. Germline V gene data show CDR1 as SGHTA and CDR2 as FQGNSA. The CDR3 spells CASSTSPGYEQYF. The CDR3 DNA reads TGTGCCAGCAGCACAAGTCCGGGCTACGAGCAGTACTTC.